This passage covers 31 T cell receptor beta chains from one sample sequenced in a study of OX40 agonist ivuxolimab in advanced cancers. Clones were read by immunoSEQ multiplex PCR, and TCRdb kept only the in-frame ones, dropping some. Of over 100,000 clones listed, 80% to 90% are singletons. Sequenced here: CD4+ or CD8+ T cells sorted from blood, sampled in a trial of the OX40 agonist ivuxolimab. Every receptor here comes from an adult with an advanced solid tumor such as melanoma, head and neck, liver or kidney cancer.

V and J are TRBV19 and TRBJ1-4; 8 bases are shared with TRBD1. CDR1 LNHDA and CDR2 SQIVND come from the germline V gene (reference sequence). The CDR3 totals 13 residues. With 6 bases clipped from V and 8 bases from J, the junction kept 5 bases outside the gene matches. CDR3 nucleotides: TGTGCCAGTAGGGGACAGGAGGGGGAAAAACTGTTTTTT. It codes for CASRGQEGEKLFF.

The chain combines TRBV14 with TRBJ2-2; D is undetermined. CDR3 length: 14 residues. Trimming stripped 1 base from V and 1 base from J, with 4 bases between. Germline CDR1 and CDR2: SGHDN and FVKESK. This CDR3 reads CASSQAGNTGELFF. The CDR3 nucleotides read TGTGCCAGCAGCCAAGCGGGGAACACCGGGGAGCTGTTTTTT.

This clone was picked up a small number of times. The chain is built from TRBV30 and TRBJ1-1, with D possibly matching TRBD1 (6 bases). V lost 4 bases and J lost 11, with 14 bases in between. CDR1 GTSNPN and CDR2 SVGIG come from the germline V gene (reference sequence). The CDR3 is made up of 11 amino acids. The CDR3 DNA is TGTGCCTGGAATATAGGGGGAGTTGCTTTCTTT. Its translation is CAWNIGGVAFF.

V is TRBV5-5 and J is TRBJ2-2, with 7 bases that match TRBD1. The germline gives CDR1 SGHKS, CDR2 YYEKEE (reference sequence). The V and J ends lost 2 bases and 1 base, in that order; junction bases with no gene match: 8. The CDR3 totals 17 residues. CDR3 residues: CASSFYRGPLNTGELFF. The CDR3 nucleotides read TGTGCCAGCAGCTTCTACAGGGGACCACTGAACACCGGGGAGCTGTTTTTT.

CDR3 nucleotide sequence: TGTGCCAGCAGCCCACAAGTCGGGACAACTGGAAACACCATATATTTT. Amino acid sequence: CASSPQVGTTGNTIYF. The genes are TRBV5-8 and TRBJ1-3; D is perhaps TRBD1 (6 bases). Trimming took 4 bases from V and 2 from J, leaving 16 bases between them. The length of the CDR3 is 16 residues. From germline, CDR1 is SGHTS and CDR2 YDEGEE.

The chain combines TRBV19 with TRBJ2-7; TRBD2 is a possible D gene (5 bases). The CDR3 covers 13 residues. CDR1 and CDR2 from the germline V gene are LNHDA and SQIVND (reference sequence). V lost 10 bases and J 1 base, leaving 14 bases between the germline ends. The DNA for the CDR3 is TGTGCCACCCAGGAGGCACCATCCTACGAGCAGTACTTC. It yields the protein CATQEAPSYEQYF.

V usage is TRBV4-2 and J usage is TRBJ2-5, with TRBD2 matching 8 bases. V was clipped by 5 bases and J by 5 bases; unmatched bases: 13. CDR1 is LGHNA and CDR2 is YNFKEQ in the germline V gene. The CDR3 is made up of 16 amino acids. CDR3 nucleotide sequence: TGTGCCAGCAGCGGGGGGTCCGGGACTAGGGTGGAGACCCAGTACTTC. It specifies CASSGGSGTRVETQYF.

The chain has TRBV19 and TRBJ1-5; D not resolved. V was trimmed by 6 bases and J by 3 bases, leaving 6 bases between them. The CDR3 loop spans 12 amino acids. CDR1 and CDR2 (germline): LNHDA, SQIVND (reference sequence). The CDR3, as DNA: TGTGCCAGTAGCGGGCTCAATCAGCCCCAGCATTTT. It codes for CASSGLNQPQHF.

This chain connects TRBV6-7 to TRBJ2-2, with 10 bases fitting TRBD2. TRBV6-7 is known as an ORF, though its function is uncertain. The CDR3 has 22 amino acids. V trimming: 0 bases; J trimming: 2 bases; junction bases outside the gene matches: 18. CDR3 residues: CASSYSISSGGPSYLNTGELFF. CDR3 DNA sequence: TGTGCCAGCAGTTACTCGATCTCTAGCGGGGGCCCTTCCTATCTTAACACCGGGGAGCTGTTTTTT.

This chain joins TRBV2 and TRBJ1-1; D not resolved. The CDR3 totals 15 residues. Trimming pared 1 base from V and 0 bases from J, leaving 9 bases between. From germline, CDR1 is SNHLY and CDR2 FYNNEI. As DNA, the CDR3 is TGTGCCAGCAGTGAAGGTAGAAGCATGAACACTGAAGCTTTCTTT. This gives the protein CASSEGRSMNTEAFF.

The V and J genes are TRBV27 and TRBJ2-5, with TRBD1 matching over 7 bases. Germline CDR1 and CDR2: MNHEY and SMNVEV (reference sequence). The CDR3 has 14 amino acids. V gave up 5 bases and J gave up 5 bases; unmatched junction bases: 8. CDR3 region: CASSLGRGYETQYF. CDR3 DNA sequence: TGTGCCAGCAGTCTGGGCAGGGGGTACGAGACCCAGTACTTC.

The chain combines TRBV9 with TRBJ1-6; D may be TRBD1 (5 bases). The CDR3 has 13 residues. Germline V gene sequence: CDR1 SGDLS, CDR2 YYNGEE. V lost 3 bases to trimming and J lost 5 bases, with 6 bases between them. The CDR3 protein is CASSATDNSPLHF. The CDR3 DNA sequence: TGTGCCAGCAGCGCGACAGATAATTCACCCCTCCACTTT.

The rearrangement links TRBV19 to TRBJ1-4; no firm D call. This CDR3 contains 16 residues. With 6 bases removed from V and 0 bases from J, the gap between germline ends came to 14 bases. Germline V lookup: CDR1 LNHDA, CDR2 SQIVND (reference sequence). This CDR3 reads CASRRRSYSTNEKLFF. The CDR3 nucleotides are TGTGCCAGTAGAAGGAGGAGTTACTCAACTAATGAAAAACTGTTTTTT. Full variable domain (missing parts from reference TRBV19 and TRBJ1-4): DGGITQSPKYLFRKEGQNVTLSCEQNLNHDAMYWYRQDPGQGLRLIYYSQIVNDFQKGDIAEGYSVSREKKESFPLTVTSAQKNPTAFYLCASRRRSYSTNEKLFFGSGTQLSVL.

This chain connects TRBV19 to TRBJ1-3; D is ambiguous. CDR1 is LNHDA and CDR2 is SQIVND in the germline V gene (reference sequence). The V and J ends lost 6 bases and 5 bases respectively, with 11 bases between them. The CDR3 extends over 13 amino acids. The CDR3 protein is CASRLDGRNTIYF. In DNA, the CDR3 is TGTGCCAGTAGATTGGACGGCCGAAACACCATATATTTT. Filled out from reference TRBV19 and TRBJ1-3, the complete variable domain reads DGGITQSPKYLFRKEGQNVTLSCEQNLNHDAMYWYRQDPGQGLRLIYYSQIVNDFQKGDIAEGYSVSREKKESFPLTVTSAQKNPTAFYLCASRLDGRNTIYFGEGSWLTVV.

V and J are TRBV5-5 and TRBJ2-7, with 7 bases that match TRBD1. Germline trimming cut 5 bases from V and 4 bases from J; bases unmatched to any gene: 9. CDR1 SGHKS and CDR2 YYEKEE come from the germline V gene (reference sequence). The CDR3 is 14 amino acids. CDR3 bases: TGTGCCAGCAGAAAGGATACAGGGGTATACGAGCAGTACTTC. Protein: CASRKDTGVYEQYF.

The chain uses TRBV5-1 and TRBJ2-1, with D uncertain. Germline values: CDR1 SGHRS, CDR2 YFSETQ. The CDR3 is 13 amino acids. V was clipped by 0 bases and J by 5 bases, with 6 bases between them. In DNA, the CDR3 is TGCGCCAGCAGCTTGGGTTACGACAATGAGCAGTTCTTC. This sequence encodes CASSLGYDNEQFF.

The CDR3 reads CASTTNPRVHGGYTF. For the CDR3, the DNA is TGTGCCAGCACGACAAACCCGCGGGTCCATGGTGGCTACACCTTC. The chain recombines TRBV2 with TRBJ1-2; D is unresolved. The length of the CDR3 is 15 residues. Germline loops: CDR1 SNHLY, CDR2 FYNNEI. Trimming pared 7 bases from V and 7 bases from J, leaving 22 bases between. The entire variable domain, with the rest obtained from reference TRBV2 and TRBJ1-2, is as follows: EPEVTQTPSHQVTQMGQEVILRCVPISNHLYFYWYRQILGQKVEFLVSFYNNEISEKSEIFDDQFSVERPDGSNFTLKIRSTKLEDSAMYFCASTTNPRVHGGYTFGSGTRLTVV.

This clone was counted once. V gene TRBV5-1 combines with J gene TRBJ2-7, with unresolved D. Trimming left V 0 bases short and J 3 bases short, with 1 base between. The V gene's germline CDR1 is SGHRS and CDR2 YFSETQ. CDR3 length: 11 amino acids. The DNA for the CDR3 is TGCGCCAGCAGCTTGGACTACGAGCAGTACTTC. Translation: CASSLDYEQYF.

A few counts support this clone. The chain uses TRBV6-6 and TRBJ1-5; no clear D gene. CDR3 length equals 11 residues. CDR1 is MNHNY, CDR2 SVGAGI, per germline (reference sequence). The germline V and J ends were trimmed by 4 bases and 9 bases, with 7 bases remaining between them. The CDR3 region has the DNA TGTGCCAGCAGTTCGCAGTGGCCCCAGCATTTT. This codes for CASSSQWPQHF.

V gene TRBV6-4 combines with J gene TRBJ2-7; 9 nucleotides match TRBD1. This CDR3 is 14 amino acids long. CDR1 MRHNA and CDR2 SNTAGT come from the germline V gene. V gave up 2 bases and J gave up 7 bases; unmatched junction bases: 6. The CDR3 DNA follows: TGTGCCAGCAGTGACCGGGACAGGGACCTTGAGCAGTACTTC. This encodes CASSDRDRDLEQYF.

The rearrangement uses TRBV6-1 and TRBJ2-3; D unresolved. Germline CDR1 and CDR2: MNHNS and SASEGT. Trimming left V 2 bases short and J 14 bases short, with 14 bases between. CDR3 length equals 12 residues. The CDR3: CASSETLVQLYF. For the CDR3, the DNA is TGTGCCAGCAGTGAAACATTAGTCCAGCTGTATTTT.

The rearrangement links TRBV15 to TRBJ1-1, with D hard to call. There are 14 residues in the CDR3. CDR1 and CDR2 (germline): LNHNV, YYDKDF (reference sequence). Deletions cut 0 bases from V and 2 bases from J, with 7 bases between. CDR3 sequence reads: CATSRDLSNTEAFF. For the CDR3, the DNA is TGTGCCACCAGCAGAGATCTCTCAAACACTGAAGCTTTCTTT.

The J gene is TRBJ2-7, the V gene TRBV5-6, with unresolved D. The CDR3 runs to 12 residues. Germline V lookup: CDR1 SGHDT, CDR2 YYEEEE. V dropped 0 bases and J dropped 2 bases, with 3 bases sitting between them. The CDR3 sequence: CASSLVAYEQYF. The CDR3 coding sequence is TGTGCCAGCAGCTTGGTGGCCTACGAGCAGTACTTC.

A single count supports this clone. The J gene is TRBJ1-2, the V gene TRBV27, with a tentative D call TRBD1 (6 bases). From germline, CDR1 is MNHEY and CDR2 SMNVEV (reference sequence). V shed 2 bases and J shed 1 base, with 11 bases lying between them. This CDR3 is 15 amino acids long. This CDR3 is CASSLGQGNNYGYTF. DNA of the CDR3: TGTGCCAGCAGTTTAGGCCAGGGGAATAACTATGGCTACACCTTC.

The chain links TRBV4-1 to TRBJ1-3; a weak D match, TRBD1 (5 bases). CDR1 and CDR2 (germline): MGHRA, YSYEKL. The CDR3 spans 16 residues. The ends were cut back, 3 bases at V and 0 bases at J, with 12 bases in the middle. The CDR3 here is CASSQGVMGSGNTIYF. The CDR3 coding sequence is TGCGCCAGCAGCCAGGGGGTAATGGGCTCTGGAAACACCATATATTTT.

The J gene is TRBJ2-7, the V gene TRBV19; D might be TRBD2 (5 bases). The CDR3 is made up of 17 amino acids. The V gene's germline CDR1 is LNHDA and CDR2 SQIVND (reference sequence). V was clipped by 1 base and J by 0 bases, with 16 bases between them. The CDR3 DNA reads as TGTGCCAGTAGTATAGCGGGCGGACTCAGATACTCCTACGAGCAGTACTTC. Residues: CASSIAGGLRYSYEQYF.

This clone came up a few times. The V and J genes are TRBV7-6 and TRBJ1-2, with 8 bases matching TRBD1. CDR3 length equals 14 residues. CDR1 and CDR2 from the germline V gene are SGHVS and FNYEAQ. V lost 5 bases to trimming and J lost 2 bases; unmatched junction nucleotides: 4. CDR3 in amino acids: CASSPDRVNYGYTF. In nucleotides, the CDR3 is TGTGCCAGCAGCCCGGACAGGGTGAACTATGGCTACACCTTC.

This chain joins TRBV9 and TRBJ2-2; 8 nucleotides match TRBD1. The length of the CDR3 is 16 residues. Germline V CDR1 and CDR2: SGDLS, YYNGEE. Germline trimming cut 2 bases from V and 4 bases from J; bases unmatched to any gene: 7. CDR3 loop: CASSVLDRGGTGELFF. The CDR3 nucleotides read TGTGCCAGCAGCGTCCTCGACAGGGGAGGCACCGGGGAGCTGTTTTTT.

The V and J genes are TRBV19 and TRBJ1-1; a weak D match, TRBD1 (5 bases). The CDR3 loop spans 14 amino acids. V was clipped by 1 base and J by 2 bases, with 8 bases between them. Germline assignment: CDR1 LNHDA and CDR2 SQIVND (reference sequence). The CDR3 spells CASSIGQGNTEAFF. CDR3 coding DNA: TGTGCCAGTAGTATAGGGCAGGGTAACACTGAAGCTTTCTTT.

The J gene is TRBJ1-2, the V gene TRBV18, with D tentatively TRBD1 (5 bases). Trimming stripped 3 bases from V and 0 bases from J, with 11 bases between. The CDR3 spans 15 residues. Germline values: CDR1 KGHSH, CDR2 LQKENI. The CDR3 here is CASSPPRTPNYGYTF. The CDR3 DNA follows: TGTGCCAGCTCACCGCCCCGGACACCTAACTATGGCTACACCTTC.

V usage is TRBV5-8 and J usage is TRBJ2-1; 7 nucleotides line up with TRBD2. The CDR3 consists of 15 residues. Trimming removed 1 base from V and 0 bases from J; junction bases left unmatched: 1. Germline assignment: CDR1 SGHTS and CDR2 YDEGEE. DNA of the CDR3: TGTGCCAGCAGCTTGTCGGGGGGCTCCTACAATGAGCAGTTCTTC. Its translation is CASSLSGGSYNEQFF. Variable domain in full (rest from reference TRBV5-8 and TRBJ2-1): EAGVTQSPTHLIKTRGQQATLRCSPISGHTSVYWYQQALGLGLQFLLWYDEGEERNRGNFPPRFSGRQFPNYSSELNVNALELEDSALYLCASSLSGGSYNEQFFGPGTRLTVL.